This T cell receptor (beta chain) is from a study of OX40 agonist ivuxolimab in advanced cancers. On the study more broadly: In this cohort, patients received ivuxolimab, an agonistic anti-OX40 (CD134) antibody. The dose-escalation cohort had hepatocellular carcinoma, melanoma, renal cell or head and neck cancer.

V lost 1 base and J 5 bases, leaving 9 bases between the germline ends. This CDR3 region has 14 residues. From germline, CDR1 is SEHNR and CDR2 FQNEAQ (reference sequence). Study-wide points: In the 0.1-3.0 mg/kg groups, partial responders showed among the lowest expansion.

Comment on this clone: Antigen unknown.

Sequenced by immunoSEQ multiplex PCR; TCRdb stores in-frame clones only, minus some. The top ten clones hold around 3.4% of a sample with 35,000 to 45,000 clones, more than 75% of them seen once. The specimen comprised CD4+ or CD8+ T cells sorted from blood, sampled in a trial of the OX40 agonist ivuxolimab. The chain uses TRBV7-9 and TRBJ1-5; TRBD1 is a possible D gene (5 bases). The clonotype was recovered from an adult with an advanced solid tumor such as melanoma, head and neck, liver or kidney cancer. The CDR3 spells CASSLGQLHQPQHF. In DNA, the CDR3 is TGTGCCAGCAGCTTAGGACAGCTCCATCAGCCCCAGCATTTT.